This section outlines one T cell receptor beta chain sequence together with its context. Its antigen remains unidentified. No base qualities exist here, and no much larger clone lies one base off it. Preparation of the library involved 5' RACE. Data came from an Illumina HiSeq 2500. A second PCR of 7 to 11 cycles was run with a J-beta primer mix and a sample-barcoded 5' primer. A unique molecular identifier was introduced onto each TCR beta cDNA molecule by a template-switch 5' adaptor carrying 12 random nucleotides. Each sample yielded at least 3 million CDR3-containing paired-end reads. All of the RNA was converted into first-strand cDNA using the Mint cDNA synthesis kit, with a TRBC-specific oligonucleotide serving as the primer. All cDNA was treated with uracil-DNA glycosylase and then went through a first 18-cycle PCR with the universal primers M1SS and BC2_uni_R. The paper's processing steps were these. For normalization, 1 million high-quality reads, each with a distinct molecular identifier, were randomly selected from each sample. Instead of being binned into consensus sequences, reads with shared molecular identifiers were discarded. MiTCR, run with a Q25 quality threshold and the strictest error-elimination algorithm, handled CDR3 identification, clonotype clustering and error correction. Lower-bound total TCR beta diversity was estimated with a nonparametric unseen species model using Euler transformation. The public reads were quality trimmed at Q25 with fastp and then assembled into clones with MiXCR by TCRdb, keeping productive beta chains. Each CDR3 protein appears once, grouped with its most common genes and DNA. The V and J calls and clone size come from TCRdb's table, not from the authors' own analysis. The sample includes 550,000 to 750,000 distinct CDR3 sequences, with about 21% observed a single time. The ten largest clones represent roughly 3.4% of the sample.

These data are taken from a study of blood T cells in healthy people across ages (dated by TCRdb to 2015 to 2017). About the study as a whole: In model experiments, template switching captured roughly one uniquely barcoded TCR beta cDNA molecule for every two T cells. The study measured age-related changes in TCR beta repertoire diversity using deep sequencing normalized with unique cDNA molecular identifiers. Donors were grouped into four age groups: young (average approximately 16 years), middle-aged (about 40), aged (around 60) and long-lived (around 82). To avoid experimental bias, donors of different ages were randomly spread across the sequencing lanes. For two donors (one aged 18 to 30 and one aged 80 or older), the study analyzed two additional independent replicas of 1 million unique cDNA reads from the same blood draw.

The donors were a few dozen Caucasian individuals from Russia, aged roughly 6 to 90 years, who were systemically healthy. Each donor gave roughly 9 milliliters of peripheral blood, drawn into EDTA-treated Vacutainer tubes. Ficoll-Paque density-gradient centrifugation was used to isolate PBMCs, with at least 6 million per sample. Trizol reagent was used to extract total RNA from the PBMCs, yielding at least 6 micrograms per sample. For every donor, an aliquot of PBMCs went through flow cytometry to measure the percentages of naive CD45RAhigh/CD27high T cells. Overall study outcomes, separate from this receptor: There was a strong correlation between observed TCR beta diversity and the percentage of naive T cells measured by flow cytometry. Donor CMV infection status was unknown, potentially confounding age-related changes in expanded clonotypes. Since profiling was done on bulk unsorted PBMCs, naive and antigen-experienced compartments could not be conclusively compared. Estimates of total diversity based on one million sequenced T cells were considered lower bounds and underestimates. Observed TCR beta diversity per million T cells fell roughly linearly with age, and a significant reduction was already apparent by age about 43. Compared with the aged group, the long-lived group had more naive CD4+ T cells, fewer expanded clones and increased TCR diversity, suggesting age selection.

Specimen: blood. The sequence was collected from a man aged 65 to 85 in good health.

The CDR3 region reads CASSSDREQPQHF. The DNA reads TGTGCCAGCAGCTCAGACAGGGAGCAGCCCCAGCATTTT. This receptor chain uses TRBV7-2 and TRBJ1-5; 7 central bases correspond to TRBD1. The CDR1 and CDR2 encoded by the germline V gene are SGHTA and FQGNSA. At the junction V is shortened by 4 bases and J by 7 bases; bases outside the gene matches: 4. From its cysteine to its phenylalanine, the CDR3 spans 13 amino acids. The read is trimmed to its CDR3 DNA, 39 bases read in frame from base 1.